The clone carrying this T cell receptor beta chain was seen ten or more times. Measured with immunoSEQ multiplex PCR; TCRdb has only the in-frame clones, and not every one. The sample has roughly 280,000 clones, around nine tenths seen once. This CDR3 is 13 amino acids long. V gave up 5 bases and J gave up 7 bases; unmatched junction bases: 7. The V gene's germline CDR1 is SGHTA and CDR2 FQGTGA. The entry originates in a study of blood T cell repertoires in COVID-19. Seattle researchers signed up patients amid active infection and tracked them longitudinally. This sequence was found in an older woman with COVID-19, enrolled during active disease. Material: peripheral blood. This rearrangement joins TRBV7-3 to TRBJ2-7, with 8 bases aligning to TRBD1. The CDR3 region is CASSPSGQGEQYF. The CDR3 DNA reads TGTGCCAGCAGCCCTTCAGGACAGGGAGAGCAGTACTTC.